This TCR beta chain appears in the sequencing data of a study of read filtering for tumor transcriptome and immune sequencing. Findings and limits, study-wide: The CD138-negative fraction was mixed bone marrow immune cells, not pure T cells. Correlation between methods rose after single-read clonotypes were removed.

This clonotype was recorded at least ten times. Its antigen is undetermined. The V gene lost 2 bases and the J gene lost 2 bases, with 10 bases spanning the gap. The V gene's germline CDR1 is ENHRY and CDR2 SYGVKD. The length of the CDR3 is 15 residues. Molecular barcoded adaptors covering alpha/delta and beta/gamma chains were used on about 390 ng RNA. TCRdb used MiXCR to reprocess the reads, holding one entry per CDR3 protein. Here the sample spans roughly 67,000 distinct CDR3 sequences, roughly a fifth being singletons. The chain uses TRBV10-3 and TRBJ2-1; TRBD1 might be the D (5 bases). The TCR sequence derives from a donor at least 40 years old with multiple myeloma. The sequenced sample was a population of CD138-negative cells sorted from bone marrow. This CDR3 reads CAISEETEPYNEQFF. The CDR3 DNA follows: TGTGCCATCAGTGAGGAGACAGAGCCCTACAATGAGCAGTTCTTC.